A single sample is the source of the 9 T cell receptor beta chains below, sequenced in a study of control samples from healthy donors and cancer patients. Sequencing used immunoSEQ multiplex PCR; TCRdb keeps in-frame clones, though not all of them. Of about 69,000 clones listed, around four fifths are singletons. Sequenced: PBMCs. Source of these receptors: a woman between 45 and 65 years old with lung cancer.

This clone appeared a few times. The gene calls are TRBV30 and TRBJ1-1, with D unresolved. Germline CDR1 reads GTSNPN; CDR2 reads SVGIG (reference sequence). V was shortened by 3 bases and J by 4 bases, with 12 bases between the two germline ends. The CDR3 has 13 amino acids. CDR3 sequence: CAWRREVGTEAFF. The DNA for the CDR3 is TGTGCCTGGAGGAGGGAGGTTGGCACTGAAGCTTTCTTT.

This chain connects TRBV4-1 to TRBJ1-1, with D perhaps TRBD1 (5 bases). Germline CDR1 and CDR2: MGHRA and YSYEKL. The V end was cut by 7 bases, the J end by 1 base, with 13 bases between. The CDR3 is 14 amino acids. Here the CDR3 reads CASTNEGRNTEAFF. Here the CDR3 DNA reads TGCGCCAGCACCAACGAGGGGAGGAACACTGAAGCTTTCTTT.

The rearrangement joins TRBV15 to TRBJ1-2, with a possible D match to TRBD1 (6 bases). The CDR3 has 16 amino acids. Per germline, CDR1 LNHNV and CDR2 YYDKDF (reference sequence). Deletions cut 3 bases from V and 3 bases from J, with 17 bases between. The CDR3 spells CATSRTQGWADYGYTF. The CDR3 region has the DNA TGTGCCACCAGCAGGACTCAGGGGTGGGCAGACTATGGCTACACCTTC.

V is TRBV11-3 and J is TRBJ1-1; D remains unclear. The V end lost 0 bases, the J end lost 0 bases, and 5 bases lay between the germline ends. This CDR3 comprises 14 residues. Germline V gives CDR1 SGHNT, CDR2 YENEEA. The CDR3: CASSLEGLNTEAFF. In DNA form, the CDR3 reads TGTGCCAGCAGCTTAGAAGGGCTGAACACTGAAGCTTTCTTT.

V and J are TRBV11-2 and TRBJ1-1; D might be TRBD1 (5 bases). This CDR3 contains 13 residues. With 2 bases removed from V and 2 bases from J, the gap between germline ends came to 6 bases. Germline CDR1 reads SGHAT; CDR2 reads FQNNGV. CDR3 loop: CASSLTGNTEAFF. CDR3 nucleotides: TGTGCCAGCAGCTTAACAGGAAACACTGAAGCTTTCTTT.

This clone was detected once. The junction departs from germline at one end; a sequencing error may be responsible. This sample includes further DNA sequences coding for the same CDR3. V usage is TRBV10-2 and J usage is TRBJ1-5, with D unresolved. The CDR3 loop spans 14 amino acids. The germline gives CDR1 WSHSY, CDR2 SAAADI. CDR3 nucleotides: TGCGCTAGCAGATCGACGGTTAGCAATCAGCCCCAGCATTTT. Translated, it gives CASRSTVSNQPQHF.

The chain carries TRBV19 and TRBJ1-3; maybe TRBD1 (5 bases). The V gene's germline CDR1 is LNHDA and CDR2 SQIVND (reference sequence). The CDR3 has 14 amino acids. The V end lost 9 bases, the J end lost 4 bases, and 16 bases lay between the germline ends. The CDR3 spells CASSLPGPGNTIYF. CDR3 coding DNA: TGTGCCAGCAGTCTTCCGGGACCAGGAAACACCATATATTTT.

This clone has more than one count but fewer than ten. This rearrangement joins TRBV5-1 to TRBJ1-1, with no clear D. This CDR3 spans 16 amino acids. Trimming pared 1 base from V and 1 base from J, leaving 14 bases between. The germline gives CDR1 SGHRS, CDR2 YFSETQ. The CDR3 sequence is CASSLLTGSTNTEAFF. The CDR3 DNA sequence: TGCGCCAGCAGCTTGTTAACGGGGAGTACGAACACTGAAGCTTTCTTT.

The CDR3 spells CASSHDIGRGYTF. The CDR3 DNA sequence: TGCGCCAGCAGCCATGATATTGGTCGTGGCTACACCTTC. The chain uses TRBV4-3 and TRBJ1-2; D gene uncertain. V was trimmed by 3 bases and J by 7 bases, leaving 12 bases between them. The length of the CDR3 is 13 residues. Germline lookup yields CDR1 LGHNA and CDR2 YSLEER.